One and the same sample provided the 27 T cell receptor beta chains below, sequenced in a study of blood T cell repertoires in COVID-19. Generated by immunoSEQ multiplex PCR, the TCRdb table keeps only in-frame clones and is missing some. The table records some 71,000 clones, roughly 89% of them present only once. The sequenced material came from peripheral blood. The receptors here all came from a man aged 30 to 45 with acute or convalescent COVID-19.

The chain recombines TRBV27 with TRBJ2-3, with D unclear. V was clipped by 3 bases and J by 0 bases, with 7 bases between them. This CDR3 is built from 14 residues. Germline CDR1 is MNHEY and CDR2 is SMNVEV (reference sequence). CDR3 bases: TGTGCCAGCAGTTTGTCGAGCAGCACAGATACGCAGTATTTT. Translated, it gives CASSLSSSTDTQYF.

Written as DNA, the CDR3 is TGTGCCAGCAGCTCCGGGCAGGGGGTCGGGGAGCTGTTTTTT. Translated, it gives CASSSGQGVGELFF. V usage is TRBV7-3 and J usage is TRBJ2-2; TRBD1 agrees at 7 bases. Germline CDR1 SGHTA, CDR2 FQGTGA. This CDR3 is built from 14 residues. Unmatched junction bases numbered 6, after V lost 4 bases and J lost 7 bases.

V and J are TRBV27 and TRBJ2-2; tentatively, D is TRBD2 (6 bases). Germline V gene sequence: CDR1 MNHEY, CDR2 SMNVEV (reference sequence). Deletions cut 7 bases from V and 9 bases from J, with 15 bases between. The CDR3 sequence is 13 residues long. CDR3 in DNA: TGTGCCAGCACCACTAGCCCCCTCCGGGAGCTGTTTTTT. Its translation: CASTTSPLRELFF.

This chain links TRBV4-1 with TRBJ2-5; 8 bases are shared with TRBD1. The CDR3 totals 15 residues. V lost 2 bases to trimming and J lost 5 bases; unmatched junction nucleotides: 7. Germline V gene data show CDR1 as MGHRA and CDR2 as YSYEKL. The DNA for the CDR3 is TGCGCCAGCAGCCAACGTCAGGGGGCGGGGGAGACCCAGTACTTC. Translation: CASSQRQGAGETQYF.

The CDR3 sequence is CASGRFLHYEQYV. As DNA, the CDR3 is TGTGCCAGCGGGAGGTTCCTTCACTACGAGCAGTACGTC. The V gene is TRBV5-6, the J gene TRBJ2-7; a possible D gene is TRBD2 (6 bases). V dropped 7 bases and J dropped 3 bases, with 14 bases sitting between them. This CDR3 has 13 amino acids. Germline assignment: CDR1 SGHDT and CDR2 YYEEEE.

Only one count was recorded for this clone. This chain joins TRBV9 and TRBJ1-2; no clear D. Trimming removed 3 bases from V and 3 bases from J, with 9 bases in between. Germline V gene lookup returns CDR1 SGDLS and CDR2 YYNGEE. This CDR3 region has 13 residues. CDR3 DNA sequence: TGTGCCAGCAGCGCCAACCGGGACTATGGCTACACCTTC. Protein product: CASSANRDYGYTF.

This rearrangement joins TRBV20-1 to TRBJ1-3, with D perhaps TRBD1 (5 bases). Germline lookup yields CDR1 DFQATT and CDR2 SNEGSKA (reference sequence). Trimming took off 3 bases at V and 1 base at J, with 16 bases between the two ends. The CDR3 consists of 16 residues. The DNA of the CDR3 is TGCAGTGCTAGTTACGGGACTATGGGATCTGGAAACACCATATATTTT. Residues: CSASYGTMGSGNTIYF.

The rearrangement uses TRBV11-2 and TRBJ1-5, with 7 positions matching TRBD1. Germline assignment: CDR1 SGHAT and CDR2 FQNNGV. This CDR3 has 15 residues. V lost 2 bases, J lost 5 bases, and 6 bases stayed unmatched. The CDR3 DNA reads TGTGCCAGCAGCTTAAAGGGGGCGCAGGATCAGCCCCAGCATTTT. Protein sequence: CASSLKGAQDQPQHF.

This rearrangement joins TRBV27 to TRBJ2-7; D remains unclear. Trimming left V 6 bases short and J 0 bases short, with 12 bases between. The CDR3 runs 14 residues. CDR1 and CDR2 from the germline V gene are MNHEY and SMNVEV (reference sequence). The CDR3 sequence: CASSRTWSSYEQYV. CDR3 nucleotides: TGTGCCAGCAGCAGAACATGGAGCTCCTACGAGCAGTACGTC.

The chain combines TRBV2 with TRBJ1-2; tentatively, D is TRBD1 (6 bases). Trimming removed 6 bases from V and 0 bases from J, with 14 bases in between. The CDR3 spans 15 residues. CDR1 and CDR2 from the germline V gene are SNHLY and FYNNEI. The CDR3 DNA sequence: TGTGCCAGCAGCCGGCAGGGGTTAGCTAACTATGGCTACACCTTC. Translating gives CASSRQGLANYGYTF.

The chain combines TRBV7-8 with TRBJ2-7; TRBD2 matches at 14 bases. V lost 5 bases and J lost 5; bases outside the gene matches: 5. The CDR3 length is 15 residues. CDR1 SGHVS and CDR2 FQNEAQ come from the germline V gene. Here the CDR3 reads CASSAGTSGRDEQYF. Written as DNA, the CDR3 is TGTGCCAGCAGCGCCGGGACTAGCGGGAGAGACGAGCAGTACTTC.

J is TRBJ2-1 and V is TRBV18; 8 bases agree with TRBD1. The CDR3 spans 17 residues. Germline lookup yields CDR1 KGHSH and CDR2 LQKENI. The V and J ends lost 3 bases and 1 base, in that order; junction bases with no gene match: 8. The CDR3 reads CASSPETGDWSYNEQFF. CDR3 DNA sequence: TGTGCCAGCTCACCGGAGACAGGGGACTGGTCCTACAATGAGCAGTTCTTC.

The chain carries TRBV19 and TRBJ2-1, with a tentative D call TRBD2 (5 bases). Germline V lookup: CDR1 LNHDA, CDR2 SQIVND (reference sequence). Trimming left V 4 bases short and J 6 bases short, with 19 bases between. This CDR3 has 16 amino acids. CDR3 nucleotide sequence: TGTGCCAGTAGTACTAAACTAGATGTTATGGGCAATGAGCAGTTCTTC. This codes for CASSTKLDVMGNEQFF.

The chain carries TRBV28 and TRBJ2-3; maybe TRBD1 (6 bases). This CDR3 spans 14 amino acids. Germline CDR1 reads MDHEN; CDR2 reads SYDVKM. V was clipped by 5 bases and J by 2 bases, with 11 bases between them. In DNA, the CDR3 is TGTGCCAGCAGTCCACAGGGTTCCACAGATACGCAGTATTTT. Protein product: CASSPQGSTDTQYF.

The V call is TRBV3-1 (or the pseudogene TRBV3-2), the J call TRBJ1-1, with D uncertain. The V and J ends lost 1 base and 1 base respectively, with 4 bases between them. From germline, CDR1 is LGHDT and CDR2 YNNKEL (reference sequence). This CDR3 is built from 13 residues. CDR3 coding DNA: TGTGCCAGCAGCCAAGTGAGGAACACTGAAGCTTTCTTT. Translating gives CASSQVRNTEAFF.

The V and J genes are TRBV7-2 and TRBJ1-2; 11 positions match TRBD1. The germline V gene encodes CDR1 SGHTA and CDR2 FQGNSA. V was clipped by 0 bases and J by 8 bases; unmatched bases: 5. This CDR3 spans 15 amino acids. CDR3 in amino acids: CASSLALDRGRGYTF. The CDR3, as DNA: TGTGCCAGCAGCTTAGCGTTGGACAGGGGGCGAGGCTACACCTTC.

The rearrangement uses TRBV4-2 and TRBJ2-7, with D possibly TRBD2 on 6 matching bases. The CDR3 has 17 amino acids. From germline, CDR1 is LGHNA and CDR2 YNFKEQ. Trimming pared 1 base from V and 0 bases from J, leaving 16 bases between. DNA for the CDR3: TGTGCCAGCAGCCAAGTAATAAGCGGCGGGAACTCCTACGAGCAGTACTTC. This translates into CASSQVISGGNSYEQYF.

CDR3 sequence: CASSRSGGGLNSPLHF. CDR3 DNA sequence: TGTGCCAGCAGTCGTAGTGGGGGGGGGCTTAATTCACCCCTCCACTTT. This chain connects TRBV3-1 (or the pseudogene TRBV3-2) to TRBJ1-6, with a tentative D call TRBD1 (6 bases). The V and J ends lost 6 bases and 6 bases respectively, with 18 bases between them. This CDR3 region has 16 residues. From germline, CDR1 is LGHDT and CDR2 YNNKEL (reference sequence).

The chain couples TRBV18 to TRBJ1-6; unclear D gene. Trimming took off 0 bases at V and 7 bases at J, with 13 bases between the two ends. Germline assignment: CDR1 KGHSH and CDR2 LQKENI. The CDR3 is 16 amino acids. The CDR3 nucleotides are TGTGCCAGCTCACCACCGGGGTTAACGGGAAATTCACCCCTCCACTTT. Its protein product is CASSPPGLTGNSPLHF.

V is TRBV6-5 and J is TRBJ1-6; D remains unclear. Trimming stripped 0 bases from V and 9 bases from J, with 12 bases between. The CDR3 runs 15 residues. The germline V gene has CDR1 MNHEY and CDR2 SVGAGI. The CDR3 DNA sequence: TGTGCCAGCAGTTACTCGGGGAGCCGGGGTTCACCCCTCCACTTT. This gives the protein CASSYSGSRGSPLHF.

This chain connects TRBV5-1 to TRBJ2-7; 8 nucleotides line up with TRBD2. The junction had 12 bases not matched to a gene; V was cut back by 1 base and J by 0 bases. CDR1 and CDR2 (germline): SGHRS, YFSETQ. The CDR3 consists of 18 residues. The CDR3 here is CASSLPPRGGQSSYEQYV. The CDR3 DNA reads as TGCGCCAGCAGCTTGCCCCCTCGGGGGGGCCAAAGCTCCTACGAGCAGTACGTC.

The chain carries TRBV5-6 and TRBJ1-6; 8 nucleotides line up with TRBD1. The V gene end was trimmed by 4 bases and the J gene end by 9 bases; junction bases not matched to a gene: 6. CDR3 length: 14 amino acids. Per germline, CDR1 SGHDT and CDR2 YYEEEE. CDR3 sequence reads: CASSIGQGSSPLHF. The CDR3 coding sequence is TGTGCCAGCAGCATCGGACAGGGAAGTTCACCCCTCCACTTT.

The chain's CDR3 is CASSLRQGLWAEAFF. The CDR3 DNA is TGTGCCAGCAGTTTGAGGCAGGGGCTGTGGGCTGAAGCTTTCTTT. This rearrangement joins TRBV28 to TRBJ1-1; D may be TRBD1 (6 bases). V lost 3 bases and J lost 6, with 17 bases in between. Per germline, CDR1 MDHEN and CDR2 SYDVKM. This CDR3 has 15 residues. The entire variable domain, with the rest obtained from reference TRBV28 and TRBJ1-1, is as follows: DVKVTQSSRYLVKRTGEKVFLECVQDMDHENMFWYRQDPGLGLRLIYFSYDVKMKEKGDIPEGYSVSREKKERFSLILESASTNQTSMYLCASSLRQGLWAEAFFGQGTRLTVV.

This clone appeared a few times. Compared with germline, one end of the junction differs, possibly owing to a read error. This rearrangement joins TRBV12-3 or TRBV12-4 to TRBJ2-1; 7 positions agree with TRBD1. The CDR3 length is 11 residues. CDR3 protein: CASRTGTVSLF. CDR3 DNA sequence: TGTGCCAGCAGGACCGGGACAGTGTCCCTCTTC.

This clone showed up just once. The gene calls are TRBV7-9 and TRBJ1-5; D is undetermined. CDR3 length equals 12 residues. The germline V and J ends were trimmed by 3 bases and 7 bases, with 7 bases remaining between them. Germline assignment: CDR1 SEHNR and CDR2 FQNEAQ (reference sequence). CDR3 amino acids: CASSFSEQPQHF. CDR3 sequence (DNA): TGTGCCAGCAGCTTTAGCGAACAGCCCCAGCATTTT. The whole variable domain, filled in from reference TRBV7-9 and TRBJ1-5, reads DTGVSQNPRHKITKRGQNVTFRCDPISEHNRLYWYRQTLGQGPEFLTYFQNEAQLEKSRLLSDRFSAERPKGSFSTLEIQRTEQGDSAMYLCASSFSEQPQHFGDGTRLSIL.

V gene TRBV9 combines with J gene TRBJ2-1; the match to TRBD2 covers 13 bases. Losses at the gene ends were 4 bases for V and 5 bases for J; bases not matched to a gene: 12. The germline gives CDR1 SGDLS, CDR2 YYNGEE. The CDR3 is 18 residues long. CDR3 bases: TGTGCCAGCAGCCCGGGACTAGCGGGGATTTGGGGGGACAATGAGCAGTTCTTC. Protein: CASSPGLAGIWGDNEQFF.

In DNA, the CDR3 is TGTGCCAGCAGTTACTCGTGGGCAGGGGTGAACACTGAAGCTTTCTTT. This encodes CASSYSWAGVNTEAFF. The chain carries TRBV6-5 and TRBJ1-1, with a weak D call TRBD1 (6 bases). Germline V gene lookup returns CDR1 MNHEY and CDR2 SVGAGI. Trimming took 0 bases from V and 0 from J, leaving 11 bases between them. The CDR3 covers 16 residues.